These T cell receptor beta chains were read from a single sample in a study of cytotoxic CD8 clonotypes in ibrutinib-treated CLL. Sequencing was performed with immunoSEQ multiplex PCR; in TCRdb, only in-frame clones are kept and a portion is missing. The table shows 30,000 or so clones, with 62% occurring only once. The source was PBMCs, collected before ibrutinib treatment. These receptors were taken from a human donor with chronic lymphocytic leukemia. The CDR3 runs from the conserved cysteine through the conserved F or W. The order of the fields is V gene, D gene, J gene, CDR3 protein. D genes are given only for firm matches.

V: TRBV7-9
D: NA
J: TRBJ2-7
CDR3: CASSLIAGSEQYF

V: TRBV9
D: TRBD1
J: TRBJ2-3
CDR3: CASSDTTGGNTQYF

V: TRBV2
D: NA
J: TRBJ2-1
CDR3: CASSETAYNEQFF

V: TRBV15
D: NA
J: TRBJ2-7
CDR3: CATSTRRISHQEQYF

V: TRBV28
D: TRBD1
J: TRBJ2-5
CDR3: CASSVDRFNLRTQYF

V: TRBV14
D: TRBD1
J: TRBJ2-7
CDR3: CASSQVQGVTYEQYF

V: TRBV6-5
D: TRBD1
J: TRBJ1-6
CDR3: CASSYSTGGPLHF

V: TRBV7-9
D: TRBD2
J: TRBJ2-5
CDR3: CASSHPSGTPSGGQYF

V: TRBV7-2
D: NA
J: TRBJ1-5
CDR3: CASSSREAQPQHF

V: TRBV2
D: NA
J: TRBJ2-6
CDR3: CASKQATSGANVLTF

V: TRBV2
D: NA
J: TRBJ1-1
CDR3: CASSGQGLVTEAFF

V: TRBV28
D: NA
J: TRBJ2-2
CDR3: CASSLIPGELFF

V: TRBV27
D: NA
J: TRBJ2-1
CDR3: CASSFTQGYNEQFF

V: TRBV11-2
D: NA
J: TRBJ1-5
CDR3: CASNAGGNQPQHF

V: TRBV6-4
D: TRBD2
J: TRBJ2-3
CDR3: CASSDLAGGTDTQYF